The rows below give T cell receptor beta chains drawn from one sample of a study of human T cells and chemical hapten exposure. From the RACE reads, TCRdb called clonotypes with MiXCR, one entry per CDR3 protein. The profile shows about 34,000 distinct CDR3 sequences, 10% of them singletons. The sequences come from whole blood, collected in connection with sensitization to the hapten diphenylcyclopropenone (DPC). These receptors all stem from a man aged 50 to 59 with alopecia areata. Some clones in this sample may be carry-over from other donors' samples. The CDR3 runs from the conserved cysteine through the conserved F or W. D genes are given only for firm matches. Clone size, where shown, is once, few, many, or a class for clones that have expanded.

J gene | clone size | D gene | V gene | CDR3 DNA | CDR3 protein
TRBJ2-5 | many | TRBD2 | TRBV7-3 | TGTGCCAGCAGCCCTACTAGCGGGAGTGTTCCAGAGACCCAGTACTTC | CASSPTSGSVPETQYF
TRBJ1-5 | few | . | TRBV27 | TGTGCCAGCAGCTCAGGACGGGACAATCAGCCCCAGCATTTT | CASSSGRDNQPQHF
TRBJ2-1 | many | . | TRBV18 | TGTGCCAGCTCACCCCTCCTCATAAGGGATACCTACAATGAGCAGTTCTTC | CASSPLLIRDTYNEQFF
TRBJ2-3 | few | TRBD2 | TRBV7-2 | TGTGCCAGCAGCCTAGGTAGCCCGGGACTAGCGGTTACAGATACGCAGTATTTT | CASSLGSPGLAVTDTQYF
TRBJ1-4 | . | . | TRBV27 | TGTGCCAGCAGTCGAGACCCAGGGTCAACTAATGAAAAACTGTTTTTT | CASSRDPGSTNEKLFF
TRBJ2-7 | many | . | TRBV10-1 | TGCGCCAGCAGTGAGAATCCAGGAAACTACGAGCAGTACTTC | CASSENPGNYEQYF
TRBJ1-5 | few | TRBD1 | TRBV20-1 | TGCAGTGCTAGACTAGGGACAGCGAGCAATCAGCCCCAGCATTTT | CSARLGTASNQPQHF
TRBJ1-1 | many | TRBD1 | TRBV18 | TGTGCCAGCTCACCACCGGGACAGGGTGCAGCTTTCTTT | CASSPPGQGAAFF
TRBJ2-3 | many | . | TRBV5-1 | TGCGCCAGCAGCTGGGACAGCACAGATACGCAGTATTTT | CASSWDSTDTQYF
TRBJ2-3 | many | TRBD1 | TRBV14 | TGTGCCAGCAGCCAAACCCGACAGGGAGCAGATACGCAGTATTTT | CASSQTRQGADTQYF
TRBJ1-1 | many | . | TRBV20-1 | TGCAGTGCTCCTCAGCAGGGAGGCACTGAAGCTTTCTTT | CSAPQQGGTEAFF
TRBJ2-7 | . | TRBD1 | TRBV5-1 | TGCGCCAGCAGCTTGACAGGGGATTTCTCCTACGAGCAGTACTTC | CASSLTGDFSYEQYF
TRBJ2-5 | few | TRBD2 | TRBV29-1 | TGCAGCGTTGAAGTCCTAGCGGGAAGTGGGGAGACCCAGTACTTC | CSVEVLAGSGETQYF
TRBJ2-7 | . | TRBD1 | TRBV11-3 | TGTGCCAGCAGCTCCGGGACAGGGTCCTACGAGCAGTACTTC | CASSSGTGSYEQYF
TRBJ2-3 | few | TRBD2 | TRBV12-3/TRBV12-4 | TGTGCCAGCAGTTTTGTCGAGGGACTACCCCCAGATACGCAGTATTTT | CASSFVEGLPPDTQYF
TRBJ2-7 | . | . | TRBV5-1 | TGCGCCAGCAGCTTGGACATTCCCTACGAGCAGTACTTC | CASSLDIPYEQYF
TRBJ2-7 | few | . | TRBV5-1 | TGCGCCAGCAGCTTGATTCCCGGGAGCTCCTACGAGCAGTACTTC | CASSLIPGSSYEQYF
TRBJ2-3 | many | TRBD1 | TRBV7-9 | TGTGCCAGCAGCCCGGACAGGATCACAGATACGCAGTATTTT | CASSPDRITDTQYF
TRBJ1-2 | . | TRBD1 | TRBV6-4 | TGTGCCAGCAGCCGGGACAGGGGGCGGAGTGGCTACACCTTC | CASSRDRGRSGYTF
TRBJ2-7 | few | TRBD2 | TRBV30 | TGTGCCTGGAGTTTAGGCGGGAGAACGGCATACGAGCAGTACTTC | CAWSLGGRTAYEQYF